The rows below give T cell receptor beta chains drawn from one sample of a study of blood T cells in healthy people across ages. One entry per CDR3 protein, called by TCRdb with MiXCR from the 5' RACE reads. This table holds about 400,000 distinct CDR3 sequences, approximately 51% found once. Sequencing input: blood. The receptors come from a man aged 55-75 years in good health. The conserved cysteine and the conserved F or W are not part of the CDR3 here. Each record gives: D gene, J gene, V gene, clone size, CDR3 protein. The D gene is left open where the match is weak. Some rows mark clone size as missing; the rest say once, few, many or name a class of expanded clone.

>.|TRBJ2-1|TRBV20-1|.
SATPEWGSSYNEQF
>TRBD2|TRBJ2-1|TRBV6-5|.
ASSYPPSGVTSSYNEQF
>.|TRBJ2-3|TRBV21-1|few
ASPLAGAQSTDTQY
>TRBD2|TRBJ2-1|TRBV4-1|.
ASSQVTSGGPYNEQF
>.|TRBJ2-2|TRBV3-1|.
ASSRQDTGELF
>.|TRBJ2-3|TRBV27|.
ASSSHADTQY
>TRBD2|TRBJ2-1|TRBV28|once
ASRVRLAGANNEQF
>.|TRBJ2-6|TRBV7-2|few
ASSSFLANVLT
>.|TRBJ2-5|TRBV2|.
ASINGGHPRTETQY
>.|TRBJ2-7|TRBV28|few
ASSSTPLYEQY
>.|TRBJ2-7|TRBV20-1|.
SARDRPRGNEQY
>.|TRBJ2-3|TRBV7-6|many
ASSESGLHGTDTQY
>.|TRBJ2-5|TRBV20-1|.
SARVAGPQETQY
>TRBD1|TRBJ2-3|TRBV20-1|.
SASRQGSTDTQY
>TRBD2|TRBJ2-3|TRBV29-1|few
SVEAVGLAGGLSTDTQY
>TRBD1|TRBJ2-5|TRBV10-3|.
AISQGGAEETQY
>TRBD1|.|TRBV20-1|.
SSRDPGTAYNEQY
>TRBD2|TRBJ2-5|TRBV11-2|.
ASSRQGRGVQETQY
>.|TRBJ2-3|TRBV27|many
ASSLKARPAADTQY
>TRBD1|TRBJ1-1|TRBV10-3|.
AISPGQPNTEAF
>TRBD1|.|TRBV12-5|.
ASGPPGGDRGDEQY
>.|TRBJ1-2|TRBV21-1|many
ASSKGRDRDRDLSGYT
>TRBD2|TRBJ2-7|TRBV9|once
ASSKSLAGGGNEQY
>TRBD2|TRBJ2-7|TRBV27|few
ASSSSPGVAGSYEQY
>TRBD2|TRBJ2-3|TRBV7-6|.
ASSLGVGGNTDTQY
>.|TRBJ1-3|TRBV29-1|.
SVEAAGRSGNTIY
>.|TRBJ2-5|TRBV2|.
ASTLRDKQY
>TRBD2|TRBJ2-4|TRBV4-2|.
ASSQGLAGAKNIQY
>.|TRBJ1-2|TRBV7-2|.
ASSLGAVNYGYT
>.|TRBJ2-7|TRBV28|many
ASSYEQY
>.|TRBJ2-3|TRBV6-4|few
ASSDGSGGTDTQY
>.|TRBJ1-2|TRBV4-2|once
ASSPTEGAGDGYT
>TRBD2|TRBJ2-5|TRBV6-5|few
ASSLAGEVETQY
>.|TRBJ1-2|TRBV20-1|.
SARSGGYT
>.|TRBJ2-7|TRBV21-1|few
ASSKETNLPYEQY
>.|TRBJ2-3|TRBV5-1|.
ASGGTGGADTQY
>.|TRBJ2-3|TRBV7-2|.
ASSLLGATPTGTQY
>TRBD2|TRBJ2-7|TRBV7-3|few
ASSLNPSGLYEQY
>TRBD2|TRBJ2-1|TRBV20-1|.
SAPAGTSVSNEQF
>TRBD2|TRBJ2-1|TRBV9|few
ASSVSGGRDNEQF
>.|TRBJ2-1|TRBV21-1|.
ARPGQLNNEQF
>.|TRBJ2-5|TRBV5-1|.
ASSHVGDQETQY
>TRBD1|TRBJ2-7|TRBV20-1|.
SARGGWGQSSYEQY
>TRBD1|.|TRBV20-1|.
SAVERRTGGKYNEQY
>.|TRBJ2-7|TRBV6-1|.
ASRKMEGQPYEQY
>TRBD2|TRBJ2-3|TRBV4-3|.
ASSQDLSGVLLADTQY
>TRBD1|TRBJ2-1|TRBV7-9|.
ASSLVLAGGDEQF
>.|.|TRBV28|.
ASSFRAGYEQY
>.|.|TRBV7-2|.
ASSPRLAVEQY
>.|TRBJ2-1|TRBV5-1|.
ASSLTDYGLEQF
>TRBD1|.|TRBV7-2|once
ASSWGQGDIQY
>TRBD1|TRBJ1-2|TRBV5-1|.
ASSLRQGFGYT
>TRBD2|TRBJ2-1|TRBV7-9|.
ASSLPPRLAGVRDEQF